The TCR beta chain described here comes from a study of tumor and adjacent non-tumor tissue in lung cancer. General study points: Top 100 clones took a larger repertoire share in normal lung.

RNA was extracted from bulk tissue without any cell sorting. This non-tumor lung sample came from over 3 cm beyond the tumor edge. The library came from three nested PCR rounds adapted from ARM-PCR protocols. TCRdb used MiXCR to reprocess the multiplex PCR reads, holding one entry per CDR3 protein. The table has about 110,000 distinct CDR3 sequences, around 57% seen once. Germline CDR1 is DFQATT and CDR2 is SNEGSKA (reference sequence). CDR3 length: 13 residues. This clonotype was detected only once. As yet, its antigen is unknown. One end of the junction fails to match germline, which may point to a read error.

The sequence derives from a man aged 55 to 69 with non-small cell lung cancer. Material for sequencing was distant non-tumor lung tissue. The V gene is TRBV20-1, the J gene TRBJ2-1; 8 bases are shared with TRBD1. The CDR3 spells CSTRGQGVNEQFF. The CDR3 DNA follows: TGCAGTACTAGAGGACAGGGCGTGAATGAGCAGTTCTTC.